A selection of T cell receptor beta chains follows, all from one sample in a study of T cells in narcolepsy. Measured with immunoSEQ multiplex PCR; TCRdb has only the in-frame clones, and not every one. This table holds 3,000 to 4,000 clones, roughly 60% found once. Sample: CD45RA- memory CD8+ T cells from PBMCs. These receptors were obtained from a human donor with narcolepsy. The CDR3 runs from the conserved cysteine through the conserved F or W. D genes are given only for firm matches. Clone sizes are given selectively: once, few, many, or a class where the clone is expanded.

V gene	clone size	J gene	D gene	CDR3 protein	CDR3 DNA
TRBV9	-	TRBJ2-3	-	CASSVDGSGGSDTQYF	TGTGCCAGCAGCGTAGATGGTTCGGGCGGATCAGATACGCAGTATTTT
TRBV4-1	-	TRBJ2-1	-	CASSQVRMDEQFF	TGCGCCAGCAGCCAAGTTAGAATGGATGAGCAGTTCTTC
TRBV4-3	few	TRBJ2-4	TRBD1	CASSQTIQTGNIQYF	TGCGCCAGCAGCCAGACAATACAGACAGGGAACATTCAGTACTTC
TRBV9	medium-sized	TRBJ1-4	-	CASSLDMTTNEKLFF	TGTGCCAGCAGCTTAGACATGACAACTAATGAAAAACTGTTTTTT
TRBV4-2	-	TRBJ2-3	-	CASSQVGGDTQYF	TGTGCCAGCAGCCAGGTCGGCGGAGATACGCAGTATTTT
TRBV12-5	few	TRBJ2-1	-	CASGLGVNNLDEQFF	TGTGCTAGTGGTTTGGGGGTAAATAACCTCGATGAGCAGTTCTTC
TRBV14	-	TRBJ1-2	-	CASSQDNYGYTF	TGTGCCAGCAGCCAAGACAACTATGGCTACACCTTC
TRBV27	once	TRBJ1-1	TRBD1	CASSSPPQGAREAFF	TGTGCCAGCAGTTCCCCCCCCCAGGGGGCTAGAGAAGCTTTCTTT
TRBV5-4	few	TRBJ2-7	-	CASSAGREQYF	TGTGCCAGCAGCGCGGGGCGGGAGCAGTACTTC
TRBV13	-	TRBJ2-1	TRBD1	CASSSLDRGKVQFF	TGTGCCAGCAGCTCGTTGGACAGGGGGAAGGTGCAGTTCTTC
TRBV10-1	-	TRBJ1-2	-	CASSEIKGSRKTYGYTF	TGCGCCAGCAGTGAAATCAAAGGATCGCGAAAGACCTATGGCTACACCTTC
TRBV4-1	-	TRBJ1-2	-	CASSQEGGAYGYTF	TGCGCCAGCAGCCAAGAGGGGGGGGCCTATGGCTACACCTTC
TRBV29-1	once	TRBJ1-1	TRBD1	CSVARDRVYTEAFF	TGCAGCGTGGCCCGGGACAGGGTCTACACTGAAGCTTTCTTT
TRBV5-6	few	TRBJ2-4	-	CASSLAGYVLAKNIQYF	TGTGCCAGCAGCTTGGCCGGGTATGTCCTAGCCAAAAACATTCAGTACTTC
TRBV29-1	few	TRBJ2-3	TRBD1	CSVGGDRGPTDTQYF	TGCAGCGTTGGGGGGGACAGGGGGCCCACAGATACGCAGTATTTT
TRBV13	-	TRBJ2-4	TRBD2	CASSLFTSGGADRGIQYF	TGTGCCAGCAGCTTATTCACTAGCGGGGGGGCCGATAGGGGCATTCAGTACTTC
TRBV9	once	TRBJ1-2	-	CASSVDGANGYTF	TGTGCCAGCAGCGTTGACGGGGCAAATGGCTACACCTTC